The clone carrying this TCR beta chain came up a few times. The record originates from a study of blood T cell repertoires in COVID-19. Study at large: Collection of acute and convalescent COVID-19 samples took place in the United States, Italy and Spain. T cells, B-cell-depleted T cells, or PBMCs supplied cDNA or gDNA.

The CDR3 extends over 16 amino acids. CDR1 SGHTA and CDR2 FQGNSA come from the germline V gene. V lost 3 bases to trimming and J lost 2 bases; unmatched junction nucleotides: 7. In the authors' methods: Reference gene primer amplification in the assay estimated nucleated cell counts. The table came from immunoSEQ multiplex PCR; TCRdb's copy has only in-frame clones and leaves some out. V, J and clone size derive from that table, while D and trimming were established from the DNA sequence. This table has 90,000 or so clones, approximately 79% appearing once. V is TRBV7-2 and J is TRBJ1-3; 7 bases are a match to TRBD1. This sequence was found in a woman of 80 years or more with acute or convalescent COVID-19. Sequencing was carried out using peripheral blood. CDR3 bases: TGTGCCAGCAGCTTCTCCCCCGGGACAGCTGGAAACACCATATATTTT. Its translation: CASSFSPGTAGNTIYF.